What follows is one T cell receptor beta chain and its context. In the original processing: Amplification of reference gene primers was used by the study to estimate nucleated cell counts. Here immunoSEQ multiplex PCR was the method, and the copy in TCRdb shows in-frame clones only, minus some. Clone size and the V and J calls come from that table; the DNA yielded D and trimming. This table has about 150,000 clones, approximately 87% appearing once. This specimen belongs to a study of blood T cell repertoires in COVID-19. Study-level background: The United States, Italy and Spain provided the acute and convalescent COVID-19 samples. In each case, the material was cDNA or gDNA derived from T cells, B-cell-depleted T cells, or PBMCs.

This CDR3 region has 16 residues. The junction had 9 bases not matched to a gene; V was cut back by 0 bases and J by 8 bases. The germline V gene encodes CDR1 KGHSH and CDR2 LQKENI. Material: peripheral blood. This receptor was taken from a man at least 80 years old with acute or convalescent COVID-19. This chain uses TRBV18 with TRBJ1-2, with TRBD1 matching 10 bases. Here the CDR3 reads CASSPPLTGGAGGYTF. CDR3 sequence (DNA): TGTGCCAGCTCACCACCATTGACAGGGGGCGCCGGGGGCTACACCTTC.